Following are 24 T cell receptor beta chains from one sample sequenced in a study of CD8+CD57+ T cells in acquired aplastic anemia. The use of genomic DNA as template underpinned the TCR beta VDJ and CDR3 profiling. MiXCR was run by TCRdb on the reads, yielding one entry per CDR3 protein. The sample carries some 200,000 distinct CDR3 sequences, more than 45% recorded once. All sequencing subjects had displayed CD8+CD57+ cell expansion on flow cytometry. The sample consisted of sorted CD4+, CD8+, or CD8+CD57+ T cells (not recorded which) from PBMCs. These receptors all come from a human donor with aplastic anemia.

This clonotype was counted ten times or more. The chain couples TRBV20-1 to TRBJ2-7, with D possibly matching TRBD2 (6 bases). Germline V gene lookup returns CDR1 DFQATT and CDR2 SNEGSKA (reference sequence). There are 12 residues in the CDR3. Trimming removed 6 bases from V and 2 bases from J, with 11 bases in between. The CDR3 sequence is CSARTTPYEQYF. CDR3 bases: TGCAGTGCCAGGACTACCCCCTACGAGCAGTACTTC.

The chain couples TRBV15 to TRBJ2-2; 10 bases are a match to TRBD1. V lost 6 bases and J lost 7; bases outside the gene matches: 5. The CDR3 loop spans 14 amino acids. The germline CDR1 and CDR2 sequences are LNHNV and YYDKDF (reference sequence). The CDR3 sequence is CATRGDRGNGELFF. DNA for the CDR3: TGTGCCACCAGAGGGGACAGGGGTAACGGGGAGCTGTTTTTT.

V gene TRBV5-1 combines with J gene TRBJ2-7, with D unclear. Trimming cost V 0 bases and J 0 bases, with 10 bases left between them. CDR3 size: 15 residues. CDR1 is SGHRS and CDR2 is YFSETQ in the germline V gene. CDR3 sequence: CASSLGQAVSYEQYF. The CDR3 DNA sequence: TGCGCCAGCAGCTTGGGTCAGGCGGTCTCCTACGAGCAGTACTTC.

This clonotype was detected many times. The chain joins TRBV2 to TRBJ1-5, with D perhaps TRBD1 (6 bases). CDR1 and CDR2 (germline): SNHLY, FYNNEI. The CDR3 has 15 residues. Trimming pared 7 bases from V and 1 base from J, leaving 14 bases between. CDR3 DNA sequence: TGTGCCAGCACCCAAAACGGACAGAGCAATCAGCCCCAGCATTTT. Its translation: CASTQNGQSNQPQHF.

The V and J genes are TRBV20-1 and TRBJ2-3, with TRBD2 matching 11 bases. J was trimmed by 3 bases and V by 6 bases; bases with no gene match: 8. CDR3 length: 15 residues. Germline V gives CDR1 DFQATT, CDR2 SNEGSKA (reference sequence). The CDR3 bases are TGCAGTGCGATACTAGCGGGAGTAGGTACAGATACGCAGTATTTT. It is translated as CSAILAGVGTDTQYF.

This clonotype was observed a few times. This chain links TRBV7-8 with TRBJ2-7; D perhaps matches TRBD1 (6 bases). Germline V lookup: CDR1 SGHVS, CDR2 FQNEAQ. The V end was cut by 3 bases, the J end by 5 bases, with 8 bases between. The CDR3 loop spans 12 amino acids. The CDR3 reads CASSLRQDEQYF. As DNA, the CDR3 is TGTGCCAGCAGCTTGCGACAGGACGAGCAGTACTTC.

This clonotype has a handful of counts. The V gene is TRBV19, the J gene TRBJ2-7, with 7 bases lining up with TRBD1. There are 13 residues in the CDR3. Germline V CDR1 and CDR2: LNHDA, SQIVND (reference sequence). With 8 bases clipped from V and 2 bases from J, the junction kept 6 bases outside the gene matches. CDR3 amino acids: CASRDRATYEQYF. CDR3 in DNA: TGTGCCAGTCGGGACAGAGCTACCTACGAGCAGTACTTC.

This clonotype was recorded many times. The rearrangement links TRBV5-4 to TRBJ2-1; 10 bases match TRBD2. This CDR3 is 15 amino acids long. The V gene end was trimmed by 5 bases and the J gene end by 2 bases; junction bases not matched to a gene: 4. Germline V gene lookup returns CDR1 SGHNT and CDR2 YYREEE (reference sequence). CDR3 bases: TGTGCCAGCAGGGCCGGGACTAGCGCCTACAATGAGCAGTTCTTC. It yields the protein CASRAGTSAYNEQFF.

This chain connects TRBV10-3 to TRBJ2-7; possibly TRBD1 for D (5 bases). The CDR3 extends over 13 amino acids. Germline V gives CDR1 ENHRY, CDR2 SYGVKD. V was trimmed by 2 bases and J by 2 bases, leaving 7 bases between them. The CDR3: CAISEQGAYEQYF. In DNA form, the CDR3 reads TGTGCCATCAGTGAGCAGGGTGCCTACGAGCAGTACTTC.

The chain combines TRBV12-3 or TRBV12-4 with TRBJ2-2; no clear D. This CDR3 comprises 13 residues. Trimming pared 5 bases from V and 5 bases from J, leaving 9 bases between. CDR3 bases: TGTGCCAGCAGTGTGTTGCGGACCGGGGAGCTGTTTTTT. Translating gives CASSVLRTGELFF.

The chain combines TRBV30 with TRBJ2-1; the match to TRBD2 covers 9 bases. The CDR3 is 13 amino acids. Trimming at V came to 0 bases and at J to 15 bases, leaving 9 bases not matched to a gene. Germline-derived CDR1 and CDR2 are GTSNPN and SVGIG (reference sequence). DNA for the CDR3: TGTGCCTGGAGTGTAACAGCGGGAGGAGTTGCGTTCTTC. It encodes CAWSVTAGGVAFF.

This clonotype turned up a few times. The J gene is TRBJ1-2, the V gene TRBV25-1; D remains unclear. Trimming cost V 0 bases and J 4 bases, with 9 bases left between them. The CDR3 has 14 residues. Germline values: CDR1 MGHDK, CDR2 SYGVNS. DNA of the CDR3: TGTGCCAGCAGTGAATATACGGACCTCTATGGCTACACCTTC. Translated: CASSEYTDLYGYTF.

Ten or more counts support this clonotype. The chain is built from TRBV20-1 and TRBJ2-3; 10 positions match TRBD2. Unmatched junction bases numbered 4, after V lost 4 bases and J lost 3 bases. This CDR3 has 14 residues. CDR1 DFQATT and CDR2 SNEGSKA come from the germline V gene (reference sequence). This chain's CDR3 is CSAILAGITDTQYF. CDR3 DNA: TGCAGTGCTATACTAGCGGGAATAACAGATACGCAGTATTTT.

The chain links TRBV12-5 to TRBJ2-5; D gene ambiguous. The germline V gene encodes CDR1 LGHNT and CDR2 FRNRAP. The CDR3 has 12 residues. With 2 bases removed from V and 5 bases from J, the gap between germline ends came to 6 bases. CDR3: CASGLSRETQYF. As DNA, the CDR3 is TGTGCTAGTGGTTTGAGTAGGGAGACCCAGTACTTC.

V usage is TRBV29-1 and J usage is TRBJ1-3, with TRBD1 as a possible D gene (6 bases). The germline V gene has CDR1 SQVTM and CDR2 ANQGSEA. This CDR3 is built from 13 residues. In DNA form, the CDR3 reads TGCAGTCACTCACAGGGTTCTGGAAACACCATATATTTT. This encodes CSHSQGSGNTIYF.

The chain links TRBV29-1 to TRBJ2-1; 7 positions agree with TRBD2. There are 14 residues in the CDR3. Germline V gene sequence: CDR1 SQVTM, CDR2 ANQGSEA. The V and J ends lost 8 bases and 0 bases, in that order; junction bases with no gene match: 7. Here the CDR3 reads CSSLGGGSYNEQFF. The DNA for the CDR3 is TGCAGCTCGTTGGGGGGGGGCTCCTACAATGAGCAGTTCTTC.

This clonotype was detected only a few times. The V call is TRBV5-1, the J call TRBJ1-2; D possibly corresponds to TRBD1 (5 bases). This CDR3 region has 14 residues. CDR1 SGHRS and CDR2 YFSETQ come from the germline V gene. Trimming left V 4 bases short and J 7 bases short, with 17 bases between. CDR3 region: CASSPSVGVGGYTF. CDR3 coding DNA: TGCGCCAGCAGCCCGTCAGTGGGGGTTGGTGGCTACACCTTC.

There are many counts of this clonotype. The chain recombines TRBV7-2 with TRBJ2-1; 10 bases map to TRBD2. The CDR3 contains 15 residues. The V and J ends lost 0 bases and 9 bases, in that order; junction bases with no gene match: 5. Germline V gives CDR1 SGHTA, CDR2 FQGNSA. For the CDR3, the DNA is TGTGCCAGCAGCTTAGCGCTAGCGGGAGAGGGTGAGCAGTTCTTC. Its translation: CASSLALAGEGEQFF. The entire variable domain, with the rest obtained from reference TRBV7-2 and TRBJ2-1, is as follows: GAGVSQSPSNKVTEKGKDVELRCDPISGHTALYWYRQSLGQGLEFLIYFQGNSAPDKSGLPSDRFSAERTGGSVSTLTIQRTQQEDSAVYLCASSLALAGEGEQFFGPGTRLTVL.

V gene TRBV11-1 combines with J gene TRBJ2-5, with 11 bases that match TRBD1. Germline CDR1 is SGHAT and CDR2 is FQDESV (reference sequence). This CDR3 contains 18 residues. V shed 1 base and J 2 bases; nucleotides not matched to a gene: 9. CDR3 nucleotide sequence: TGTGCCAGCAGCTTAGGGACAGGGGGCCGGTTCGGACAAGAGACCCAGTACTTC. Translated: CASSLGTGGRFGQETQYF.

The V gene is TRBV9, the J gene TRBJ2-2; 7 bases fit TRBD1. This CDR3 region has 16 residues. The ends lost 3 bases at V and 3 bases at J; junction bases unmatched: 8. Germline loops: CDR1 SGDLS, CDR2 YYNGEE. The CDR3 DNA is TGTGCCAGCAGCGGCAAGGACGGGACAGACACCGGGGAGCTGTTTTTT. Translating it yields CASSGKDGTDTGELFF.

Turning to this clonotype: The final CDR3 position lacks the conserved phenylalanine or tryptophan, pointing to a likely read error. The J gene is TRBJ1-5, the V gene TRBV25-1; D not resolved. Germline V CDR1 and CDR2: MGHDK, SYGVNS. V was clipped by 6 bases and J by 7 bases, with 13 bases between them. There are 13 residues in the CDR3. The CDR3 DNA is TGTGCCAGCAGCTCCCACACCAACCAGCCCCAGCATTCT. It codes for CASSSHTNQPQHS.

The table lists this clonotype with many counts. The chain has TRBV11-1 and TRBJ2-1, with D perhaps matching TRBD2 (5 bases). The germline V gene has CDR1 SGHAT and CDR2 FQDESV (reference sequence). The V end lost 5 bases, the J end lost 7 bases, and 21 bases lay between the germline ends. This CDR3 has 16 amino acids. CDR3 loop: CASSPPSGRVINEQFF. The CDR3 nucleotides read TGTGCCAGCAGCCCCCCCAGTGGGCGGGTAATAAATGAGCAGTTCTTC.

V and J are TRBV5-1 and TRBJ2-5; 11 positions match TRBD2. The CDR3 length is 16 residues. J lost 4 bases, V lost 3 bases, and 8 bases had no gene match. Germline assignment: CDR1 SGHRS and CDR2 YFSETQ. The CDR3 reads CASSYGLAGPVETQYF. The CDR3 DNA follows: TGCGCCAGCAGCTACGGACTAGCGGGTCCCGTAGAGACCCAGTACTTC. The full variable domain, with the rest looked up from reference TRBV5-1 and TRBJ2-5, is KAGVTQTPRYLIKTRGQQVTLSCSPISGHRSVSWYQQTPGQGLQFLFEYFSETQRNKGNFPGRFSGRQFSNSRSEMNVSTLELGDSALYLCASSYGLAGPVETQYFGPGTRLLVL.

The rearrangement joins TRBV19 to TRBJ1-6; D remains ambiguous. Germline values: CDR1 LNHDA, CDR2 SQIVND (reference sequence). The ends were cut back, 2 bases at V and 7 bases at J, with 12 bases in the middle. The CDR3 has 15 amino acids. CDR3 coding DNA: TGTGCCAGTAGTATAAGGTCCTTTTCCAATTCACCCCTCCACTTT. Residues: CASSIRSFSNSPLHF.